This paragraph reports one TCR beta chain. The data were obtained in a study of blood T cell repertoires in COVID-19. The J segment lost 7 bases and the V segment lost 3 bases, leaving 7 bases of the junction unmatched. The CDR3 loop spans 15 amino acids. From germline, CDR1 is MGHRA and CDR2 YSYEKL. Only in-frame clones appear in the TCRdb table, and some are missing; sequencing was by immunoSEQ multiplex PCR. The sample has about 300,000 clones; 86% are singletons. The receptor comes from a man younger than 45 who had recovered from COVID-19. Material: PBMCs or T cells enriched from blood (not recorded which). The chain joins TRBV4-1 to TRBJ1-5, with 9 bases aligning to TRBD1. The DNA of the CDR3 is TGCGCCAGCAGCCAGGGACAGGGTAGGGTACAGCCCCAGCATTTT. It codes for CASSQGQGRVQPQHF.